The text below deals with one T cell receptor (beta chain). The antigen is not known. The data were taken from a study of memory B cells and T cells in multiple sclerosis. Stimulus-free culture yielded autoproliferating CFSE-dim and non-proliferating CFSE-high T cells, each sequenced separately. Pooled replicate wells came from about 5x10^7 CFSE-labeled PBMCs cultured 7 days without stimulus. Germline V lookup: CDR1 MNHEY, CDR2 SMNVEV (reference sequence). J lost 2 bases, V lost 5 bases, and 10 bases had no gene match. This CDR3 region has 17 residues. Libraries were prepared by immunoSEQ multiplex PCR; TCRdb keeps only in-frame clonotypes and omits some of them. The sample lists 35,000 to 55,000 clones, around 80% occurring once.

The sequenced material came from PBMCs from blood kept in culture. V usage is TRBV27 and J usage is TRBJ2-3; 10 nucleotides match TRBD2. The source is a human donor with multiple sclerosis. CDR3 nucleotide sequence: TGTGCCAGCAGTCCGACATTACTAGCGGGGTACACAGATACGCAGTATTTT. Residues: CASSPTLLAGYTDTQYF.